These T cell receptor beta chains were read from a single sample in a study of T cell repertoires in cytomegalovirus infection. Antigens for these TCRs are unknown. MiXCR, run by TCRdb on the reads, gives a single entry per CDR3 protein. The data show fewer than 900,000 distinct CDR3 sequences, 29% seen once. The material sequenced was cultured CD8+ T cells from PBMCs, taken from culture after CMV antigen stimulation. Every receptor here comes from a human donor in good health (CMV status not recorded). Some clones in this sample may be carry-over from other donors' samples. The CDR3 runs from the conserved cysteine through the conserved F or W. The D gene is left open where the match is weak. Some rows mark clone size as missing; the rest say once, few, many or name a class of expanded clone.

v_gene	abundance	d_gene	j_gene	CDR3aa	CDR3nt
TRBV27	-	-	TRBJ2-5	CASSLGIMQETQYF	TGTGCCAGCAGTTTAGGTATTATGCAAGAGACCCAGTACTTC
TRBV7-6	many	TRBD1	TRBJ2-7	CASSLATGATYEQYF	TGTGCCAGCAGCTTAGCGACAGGGGCCACCTACGAGCAGTACTTC
TRBV18	-	TRBD1	TRBJ2-3	CASSPIKTGATDTQYF	TGTGCCAGCTCACCTATCAAGACAGGGGCAACAGATACGCAGTATTTT
TRBV20-1	few	TRBD2	TRBJ2-1	CSASAGGPRDEQFF	TGCAGTGCTAGTGCGGGGGGGCCCAGGGATGAGCAGTTCTTC
TRBV10-3	-	-	TRBJ1-2	CAIRRDIPYGYTF	TGTGCCATCAGGAGGGACATCCCCTATGGCTACACCTTC
TRBV13	-	TRBD1	TRBJ2-3	CASSSRDRNTDTQYF	TGTGCCAGCAGCTCGCGGGACAGGAATACAGATACGCAGTATTTT
TRBV5-4	many	TRBD1	TRBJ2-1	CASSLAGQDNNEQFF	TGTGCCAGCAGCTTGGCGGGACAGGACAACAATGAGCAGTTCTTC
TRBV6-6	few	TRBD2	TRBJ2-1	CASTLTRRGVNNEQFF	TGTGCCAGCACCCTCACTCGGCGGGGGGTAAACAATGAGCAGTTCTTC
TRBV7-2	-	-	TRBJ1-5	CASSLGVGPTQPQHF	TGTGCCAGCAGCTTAGGGGTTGGTCCAACTCAGCCCCAGCATTTT
TRBV7-9	few	-	TRBJ1-2	CASSFNPQMGGYGYTF	TGTGCCAGCAGCTTTAACCCCCAGATGGGAGGATATGGCTACACCTTC
TRBV4-1	few	-	TRBJ2-2	CASSRIQGNTGELFF	TGCGCCAGCAGCCGAATACAGGGGAACACCGGGGAGCTGTTTTTT
TRBV7-9	-	-	TRBJ1-2	CASLQPSDGYTF	TGTGCCAGCCTTCAGCCCTCCGATGGCTACACCTTC
TRBV7-9	few	-	TRBJ1-3	CASSSNHFAPGNTIYF	TGTGCCAGCAGCTCGAACCACTTTGCACCTGGAAACACCATATATTTT
TRBV20-1	-	-	TRBJ1-6	CSARDKTRGAYNSPLHF	TGCAGTGCTAGAGATAAGACCCGAGGGGCCTATAATTCACCCCTCCACTTT
TRBV25-1	-	-	TRBJ1-1	CASSEYFGGHTEAFF	TGTGCCAGCAGTGAATATTTCGGCGGCCACACTGAAGCTTTCTTT
TRBV11-2	-	TRBD1	TRBJ2-1	CASSSLGTGVDEQFF	TGTGCCAGCAGCAGTCTGGGGACAGGGGTGGATGAGCAGTTCTTC
TRBV28	-	TRBD1	TRBJ1-5	CASRSDRGNQPQHF	TGTGCCAGCAGATCCGACAGGGGCAATCAGCCCCAGCATTTT
TRBV20-1	-	-	TRBJ1-1	CSARMGTEAFF	TGCAGTGCTAGAATGGGCACTGAAGCTTTCTTT
TRBV7-2	many	-	TRBJ1-2	CASSFSNYGYTF	TGTGCCAGCAGCTTCAGCAACTATGGCTACACCTTC
TRBV6-2/TRBV6-3	once	TRBD1	TRBJ1-1	CASSQRLGQLNTEAFF	TGTGCCAGCAGCCAGCGACTGGGACAGCTGAACACTGAAGCTTTCTTT
TRBV3-1	-	TRBD1	TRBJ1-1	CASSTRGQGHLGANTEAFF	TGTGCCAGCAGCACCCGCGGACAGGGTCATCTGGGTGCTAACACTGAAGCTTTCTTT
TRBV4-1	-	TRBD1	TRBJ2-2	CASSSFPGQGNPGELFF	TGCGCCAGCAGCTCGTTTCCGGGACAGGGGAACCCCGGGGAGCTGTTTTTT
TRBV7-2	many	-	TRBJ2-1	CASSLGPYRDNEQFF	TGTGCCAGCAGCTTAGGACCCTACAGGGACAATGAGCAGTTCTTC
TRBV7-6	few	-	TRBJ2-1	CASSLTLREQFF	TGTGCCAGCAGCTTAACCTTGCGGGAGCAGTTCTTC
TRBV7-8	many	TRBD2	TRBJ2-4	CASSLWEGPKNIQYF	TGTGCCAGCAGCTTATGGGAGGGGCCCAAAAACATTCAGTACTTC
TRBV12-3/TRBV12-4	-	-	TRBJ2-1	CASSLNAFVYEQFF	TGTGCCAGCAGTTTAAACGCCTTTGTGTATGAGCAGTTCTTC
TRBV25-1	-	TRBD1	TRBJ2-4	CASSRLGTGDIQYF	TGTGCCAGCAGCCGCCTTGGGACAGGGGACATTCAGTACTTC
TRBV4-3	few	TRBD1	TRBJ1-4	CASSQDRDRVNEKLFF	TGCGCCAGCAGCCAAGACCGGGACAGGGTCAATGAAAAACTGTTTTTT
TRBV3-1	-	-	TRBJ2-1	CASSHRENMWEQFF	TGTGCCAGCAGTCACCGGGAAAATATGTGGGAGCAGTTCTTC
TRBV7-3	-	-	TRBJ2-1	CASSLNPNEQFF	TGTGCCAGCAGCTTGAACCCGAATGAGCAGTTCTTC
TRBV20-1	-	-	TRBJ2-2	CSARFPDTGELFF	TGCAGTGCTAGATTTCCGGACACCGGGGAGCTGTTTTTT
TRBV10-1	-	-	TRBJ1-1	CATSHPGTEAFF	TGCGCCACTAGCCACCCTGGCACTGAAGCTTTCTTT
TRBV27	-	-	TRBJ1-1	CASSRGVRTEAFF	TGTGCCAGCAGTCGAGGGGTCAGGACTGAAGCTTTCTTT
TRBV7-6	few	-	TRBJ2-3	CASSSPGANTQYF	TGTGCCAGCAGCTCCCCAGGCGCGAATACGCAGTATTTT